This T cell receptor beta chain was obtained from a study of T-cell memory formation after mild COVID-19. From germline, CDR1 is LGHNA and CDR2 YNFKEQ. V was clipped by 0 bases and J by 5 bases, with 8 bases between them. The length of the CDR3 is 14 residues. TCRdb re-derived calls from the 5' RACE reads in MiXCR, one entry per CDR3 protein. Of about 44,000 distinct CDR3 sequences detected, 7.3% appear once; the ten largest clones hold 1.2% to 1.5%. Sequencing was done on a sample of PBMCs or a T cell subset sorted from them (not recorded which). This TCR came from a young man who had mild COVID-19 (a few samples of this study predate the infection). Cell type and time point are not known. This chain connects TRBV4-2 to TRBJ2-4; D remains ambiguous. The DNA of the CDR3 is TGTGCCAGCAGCCAAGAAACGTTCCAAAACATTCAGTACTTC. Its protein is CASSQETFQNIQYF.